This T cell receptor (beta chain) is from a study of patients with pleural tuberculosis (dated by TCRdb to the mid-2010s). Inclusive of the bounding cysteine and phenylalanine, the CDR3 is 10 residues long. CDR3 DNA is the only sequence kept; it has 30 bases, read in frame from the first base. The junction shows trimming of 8 bases on V and 5 bases on J, plus 6 bases between the germline ends. The CDR1 and CDR2 encoded by the germline V gene are MNHEY and SVGEGT. The table lists this clonotype with many counts. There is no known antigen for this receptor. The sample holds no much larger clone one base away, and base qualities are not on file. The run used an Illumina Genome Analyzer IIx. TCRdb itself trimmed the public reads at Q25 with fastp, ran MiXCR and retained productive beta chains. All rows with the same CDR3 protein become a single entry with the most common DNA and genes. This sample has 45,000 to 55,000 distinct CDR3 sequences in its table, and 6% to 8% of those were observed once. 16% of the sample is in the top ten clones.

This clonotype was obtained from a human donor with pleural tuberculosis. The chain is assembled from TRBV6-2 or TRBV6-3 and TRBJ2-5, with an unclear D gene assignment. The CDR3 region reads CASGGETQYF. In nucleotides, the sequence is TGTGCCAGCGGTGGTGAGACCCAGTACTTC.